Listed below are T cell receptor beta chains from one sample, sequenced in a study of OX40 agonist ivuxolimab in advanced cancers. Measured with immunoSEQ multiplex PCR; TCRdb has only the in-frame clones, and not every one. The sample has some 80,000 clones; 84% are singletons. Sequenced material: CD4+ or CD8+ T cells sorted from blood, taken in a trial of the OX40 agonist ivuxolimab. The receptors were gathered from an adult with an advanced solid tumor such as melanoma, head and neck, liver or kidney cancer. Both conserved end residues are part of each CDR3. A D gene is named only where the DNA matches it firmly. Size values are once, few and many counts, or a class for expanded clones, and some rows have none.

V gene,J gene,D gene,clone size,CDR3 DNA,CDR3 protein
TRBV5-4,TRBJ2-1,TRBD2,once,TGTGCCAGCAGCCCGCGGACTAGCGGGAGCAATGAGCAGTTCTTC,CASSPRTSGSNEQFF
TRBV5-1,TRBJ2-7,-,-,TGCGCCAGCAGCTTGGGGGCAGGGGATTATGGTGAGCAGTACTTC,CASSLGAGDYGEQYF
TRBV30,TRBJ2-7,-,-,TGTGCCTGGATGGGGGCCTACGAGCAGTACTTC,CAWMGAYEQYF
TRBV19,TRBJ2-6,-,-,TGTGCCAGTAGTATGATTTTTCGGGATCCCGGGGCCAACGTCCTAACTTTC,CASSMIFRDPGANVLTF
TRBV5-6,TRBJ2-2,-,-,TGTGCCAGCAGCTTGGCGGGGCCCGGGGAGCTGTTTTTT,CASSLAGPGELFF
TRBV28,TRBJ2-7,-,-,TGTGCCAGCAGTTTATCCCGGATTGACTCCTACGAGCAGTACTTC,CASSLSRIDSYEQYF
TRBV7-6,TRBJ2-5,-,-,TGTGCCAGCAGCTTAAGGGCAGGCCCGGAGACCCAGTACTTC,CASSLRAGPETQYF
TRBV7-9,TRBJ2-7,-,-,TGTGCCAGCAGCTTGGTTGGACATACCTACGAGCAGTACTTC,CASSLVGHTYEQYF
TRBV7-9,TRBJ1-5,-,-,TGTGCCAGCAGCCTGGGGACTTACGCAAATCAGCCCCAGCATTTT,CASSLGTYANQPQHF
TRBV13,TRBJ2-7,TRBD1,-,TGTGCCAGCAGCTTAGGGGACAGGGGTTTCGAGCAGTACTTC,CASSLGDRGFEQYF
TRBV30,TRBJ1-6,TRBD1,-,TGTGCCTGGAGTGGGAGGACAGGGTGGAATTCACCCCTCCACTTT,CAWSGRTGWNSPLHF
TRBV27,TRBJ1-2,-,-,TGTGCCAGCAGTTTACGGGGGCGGGGGGATGGCTACACCTTC,CASSLRGRGDGYTF
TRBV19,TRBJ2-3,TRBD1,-,TGTGCCAGTAGTCCCTCAGGGGACAGGGGAGCAGATACGCAGTATTTT,CASSPSGDRGADTQYF
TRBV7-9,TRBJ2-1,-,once,TGTGCCAGCAGCGCCTACACGATCTACAATGAGCAGTTCTTC,CASSAYTIYNEQFF
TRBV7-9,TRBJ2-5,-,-,TGTGCCAGCAGCTTCTCGACCTATCGGGAGACCCAGTACTTC,CASSFSTYRETQYF
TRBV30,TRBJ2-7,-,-,TGTGCCTGGAGTGAGGCGGGTCCCTACGAGCAGTACTTC,CAWSEAGPYEQYF
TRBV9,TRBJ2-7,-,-,TGTGCCAGCAGCCCCACCGGGAAACCGAACGAGCAGTACTTC,CASSPTGKPNEQYF
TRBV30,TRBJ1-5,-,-,TGTGCCTGGAGTATCTCCCGCGGGATTCCCCCCATAGGTCAGCCCCAGCATTTT,CAWSISRGIPPIGQPQHF
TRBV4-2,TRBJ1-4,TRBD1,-,TGTGCCAGCAGCCAGGGACAGGGGGACGGCGAAAAACTGTTTTTT,CASSQGQGDGEKLFF
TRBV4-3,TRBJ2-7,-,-,TGCGCCAGCAGCCAAGAGGGGTTCAGCTCCTACGAGCAGTACTTC,CASSQEGFSSYEQYF
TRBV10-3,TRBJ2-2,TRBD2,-,TGTGCCATCAGTGAAACTTCTAGCGGGGGGGCGAGCACCGGGGAGCTGTTTTTT,CAISETSSGGASTGELFF
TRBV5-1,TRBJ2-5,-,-,TGCGCCAGCAGCTTGGAAAGATCCGCCCAGTACTTC,CASSLERSAQYF